This T cell receptor (beta chain) stems from a study of blood T cell repertoires in COVID-19. Study overall: Whether acute or convalescent, the COVID-19 samples came from the United States, Italy and Spain. PBMCs, B-cell-depleted T cells, or T cells provided the cDNA or gDNA that made up the material.

Original methodology: For nucleated cells, counts were estimated from reference gene primer amplification. Repertoires were generated with immunoSEQ multiplex PCR, while TCRdb's copy carries only in-frame clones and drops some. That table is the source of V, J and clone size, and D and trimming were worked out from the DNA. The sample holds 250,000 to 400,000 clones, roughly 88% seen once. Seattle patient enrollment occurred during active infection, with longitudinal follow-up thereafter. Germline loops: CDR1 KGHDR, CDR2 SFDVKD. V shed 8 bases, J shed 0 bases, and the junction held 9 bases outside the gene matches. CDR3 length equals 16 residues.

V and J are TRBV24-1 and TRBJ1-5, with 7 bases aligning to TRBD1. The sequenced material came from peripheral blood. This TCR derives from a young woman with COVID-19, enrolled during active disease. The CDR3 loop reads CATIIRDSYSNQPQHF. CDR3 coding DNA: TGTGCCACCATAATCCGGGACAGTTATAGCAATCAGCCCCAGCATTTT.